This T cell receptor beta chain originates from a study of T-cell memory formation after mild COVID-19. Trimming removed 4 bases at V and 0 bases at J, with 10 bases between. Germline CDR1 and CDR2: SEHNR and FQNEAQ (reference sequence). This CDR3 is built from 15 residues. This clonotype appeared a few times. In TCRdb, the 5' RACE reads were re-called with MiXCR into one record per CDR3 protein. Seen here are some 88,000 distinct CDR3 sequences, 20% to 30% observed once, and the top ten hold 35% to 50%. V usage is TRBV7-9 and J usage is TRBJ1-3; D call uncertain. The origin of this receptor is a man between 18 and 29 years old who had mild COVID-19 (a few samples of this study predate the infection). Cell type and time point are not known. Sequencing was done on a sample of PBMCs or a T cell subset sorted from them (not recorded which). CDR3 sequence: CASSSGVDSGNTIYF. CDR3 in DNA: TGTGCCAGCAGCTCTGGGGTCGACTCTGGAAACACCATATATTTT.